The clone carrying this TCR beta chain was seen more than once but under ten times. Its specificity is not known. TCRdb used MiXCR to reprocess the reads, holding one entry per CDR3 protein. The sample has fewer than 550,000 distinct CDR3 sequences, approximately 15% seen once. This specimen belongs to a study of T cell repertoires in cytomegalovirus infection. Study context: From public TCR beta signatures came an indication of both CMV infection and matching HLA type. Study results and limitations: HLA-C-restricted CMV-specific TCR beta clonotypes were dominant in the ex vivo response. Identification of carriers of CMV plus the relevant HLA was performed using cumulative public TCR beta family frequency.

V lost 7 bases and J 2 bases, leaving 8 bases between the germline ends. The CDR3 runs to 12 residues. The germline gives CDR1 SNHLY, CDR2 FYNNEI. This clonotype was obtained from a human donor in good health (CMV status not recorded). Some clones in this sample may be carry-over from other donors' samples. The chain employs TRBV2 and TRBJ2-5; no firm D call. The sample comprised CD8+ T cells from PBMCs. CDR3 nucleotide sequence: TGTGCCAGCACTCTCGGGCAAGAGACCCAGTACTTC. This gives the protein CASTLGQETQYF.